These 3 T cell receptor beta chains originate from one sample sequenced in a study of blood T cell repertoires in COVID-19. Using immunoSEQ multiplex PCR, the repertoire was profiled, and TCRdb retains in-frame clones only, with some absent. The sample lists 150,000 to 200,000 clones, 75% to 85% occurring once. What was sequenced was peripheral blood. The receptors were sampled from a human donor in a cohort sampled during active COVID-19.

The gene calls are TRBV7-9 and TRBJ1-2, with D hard to call. There are 12 residues in the CDR3. Trimming shortened V by 5 bases and J by 8 bases, and 12 bases separated the two germline ends. In germline, CDR1 is SEHNR, CDR2 FQNEAQ (reference sequence). The CDR3 loop reads CASSPGARGYTF. CDR3 in DNA: TGTGCCAGCAGCCCCGGAGCCCGCGGCTACACCTTC. The entire variable domain, with the rest obtained from reference TRBV7-9 and TRBJ1-2, is as follows: DTGVSQNPRHKITKRGQNVTFRCDPISEHNRLYWYRQTLGQGPEFLTYFQNEAQLEKSRLLSDRFSAERPKGSFSTLEIQRTEQGDSAMYLCASSPGARGYTFGSGTRLTVV.

J is TRBJ1-5 and V is TRBV3-1 (or the pseudogene TRBV3-2); 8 nucleotides line up with TRBD1. The trim removed 3 bases at V and 7 bases at J, leaving 5 bases unmatched. This CDR3 spans 14 amino acids. CDR1 LGHDT and CDR2 YNNKEL come from the germline V gene (reference sequence). The CDR3 DNA reads TGTGCCAGCAGCCAGGGCCAGGGGGCCCAGCCCCAGCATTTT. Translation gives CASSQGQGAQPQHF.

As DNA, the CDR3 is TGCGCCAGCAGCCTAGGACTAGCGGGATCAGAGACCCAGTACTTC. Its protein product is CASSLGLAGSETQYF. The chain joins TRBV4-1 to TRBJ2-5, with 12 bases that match TRBD2. Losses at the gene ends were 4 bases for V and 4 bases for J; bases not matched to a gene: 4. CDR1 is MGHRA, CDR2 YSYEKL, per germline. The CDR3 runs to 15 residues.